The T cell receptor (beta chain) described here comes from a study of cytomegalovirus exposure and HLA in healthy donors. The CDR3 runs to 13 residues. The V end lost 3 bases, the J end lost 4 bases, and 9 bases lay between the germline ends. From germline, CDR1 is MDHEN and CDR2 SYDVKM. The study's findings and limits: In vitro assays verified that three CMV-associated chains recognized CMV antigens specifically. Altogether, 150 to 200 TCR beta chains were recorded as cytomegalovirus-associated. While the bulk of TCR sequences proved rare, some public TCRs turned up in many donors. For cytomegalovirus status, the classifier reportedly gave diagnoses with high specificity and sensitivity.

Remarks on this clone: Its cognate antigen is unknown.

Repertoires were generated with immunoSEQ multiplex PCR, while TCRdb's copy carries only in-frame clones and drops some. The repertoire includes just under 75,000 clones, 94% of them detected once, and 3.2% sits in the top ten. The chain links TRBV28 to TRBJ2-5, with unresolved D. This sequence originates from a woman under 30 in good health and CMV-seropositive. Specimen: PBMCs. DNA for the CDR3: TGTGCCAGCAGTTTTCCCTCCCTAGAGACCCAGTACTTC. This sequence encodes CASSFPSLETQYF.